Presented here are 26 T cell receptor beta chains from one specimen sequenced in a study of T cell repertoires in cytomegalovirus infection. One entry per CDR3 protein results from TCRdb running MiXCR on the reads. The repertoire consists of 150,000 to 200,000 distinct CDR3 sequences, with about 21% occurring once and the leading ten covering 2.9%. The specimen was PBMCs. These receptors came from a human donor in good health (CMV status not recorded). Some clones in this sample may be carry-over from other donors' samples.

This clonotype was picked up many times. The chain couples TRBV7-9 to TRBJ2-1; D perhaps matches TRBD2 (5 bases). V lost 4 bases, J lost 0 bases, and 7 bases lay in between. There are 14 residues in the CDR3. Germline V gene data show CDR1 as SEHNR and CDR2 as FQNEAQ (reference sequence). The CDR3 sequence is CASSSGNSYNEQFF. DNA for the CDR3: TGTGCCAGCAGCTCCGGGAACTCCTACAATGAGCAGTTCTTC.

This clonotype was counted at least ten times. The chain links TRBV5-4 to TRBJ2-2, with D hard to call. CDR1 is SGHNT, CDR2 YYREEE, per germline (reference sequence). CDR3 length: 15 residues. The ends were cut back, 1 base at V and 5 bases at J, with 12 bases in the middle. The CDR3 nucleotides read TGTGCCAGCAGCTTGACAGTCCTGGGGACCGGGGAGCTGTTTTTT. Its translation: CASSLTVLGTGELFF.

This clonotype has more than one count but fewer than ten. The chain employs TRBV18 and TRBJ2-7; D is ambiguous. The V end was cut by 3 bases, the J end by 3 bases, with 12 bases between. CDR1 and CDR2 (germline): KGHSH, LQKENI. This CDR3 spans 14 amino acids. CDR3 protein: CASSPAPAVYEQYF. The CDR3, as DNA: TGTGCCAGCTCACCGGCCCCGGCGGTCTACGAGCAGTACTTC.

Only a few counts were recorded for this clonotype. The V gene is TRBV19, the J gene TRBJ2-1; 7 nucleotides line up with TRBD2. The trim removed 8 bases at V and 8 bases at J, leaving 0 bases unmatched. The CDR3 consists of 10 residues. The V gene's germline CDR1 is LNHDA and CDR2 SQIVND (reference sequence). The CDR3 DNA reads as TGTGCCAGTCGGGGGGATGAGCAGTTCTTC. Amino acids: CASRGDEQFF. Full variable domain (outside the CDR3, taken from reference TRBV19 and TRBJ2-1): DGGITQSPKYLFRKEGQNVTLSCEQNLNHDAMYWYRQDPGQGLRLIYYSQIVNDFQKGDIAEGYSVSREKKESFPLTVTSAQKNPTAFYLCASRGDEQFFGPGTRLTVL.

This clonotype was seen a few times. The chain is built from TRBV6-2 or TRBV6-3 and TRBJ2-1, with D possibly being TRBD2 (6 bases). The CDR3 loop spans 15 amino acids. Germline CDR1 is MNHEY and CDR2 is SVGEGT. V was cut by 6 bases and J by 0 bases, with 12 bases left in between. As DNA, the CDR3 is TGTGCCAGCAGACCTAGCGAACTCTCCTACAATGAGCAGTTCTTC. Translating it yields CASRPSELSYNEQFF.

The CDR3 region is CASSLISSGRLTGELFF. CDR3 bases: TGTGCCAGCAGTTTGATCTCTAGCGGGAGGCTAACCGGGGAGCTGTTTTTT. The V gene is TRBV28, the J gene TRBJ2-2; 11 nucleotides align to TRBD2. This CDR3 has 17 amino acids. Germline V gives CDR1 MDHEN, CDR2 SYDVKM. Unmatched junction bases numbered 8, after V lost 3 bases and J lost 5 bases.

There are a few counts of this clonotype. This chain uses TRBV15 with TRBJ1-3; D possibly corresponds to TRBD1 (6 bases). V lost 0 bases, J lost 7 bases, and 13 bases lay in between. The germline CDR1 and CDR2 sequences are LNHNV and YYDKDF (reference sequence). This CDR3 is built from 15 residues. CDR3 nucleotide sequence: TGTGCCACCAGCAGAGACCTTGGACAGTGGAACACCATATATTTT. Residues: CATSRDLGQWNTIYF.

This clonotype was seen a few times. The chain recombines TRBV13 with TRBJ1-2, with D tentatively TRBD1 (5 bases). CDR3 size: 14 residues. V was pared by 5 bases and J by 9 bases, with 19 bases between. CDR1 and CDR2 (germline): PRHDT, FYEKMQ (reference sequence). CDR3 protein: CASSPPGPTGSYTF. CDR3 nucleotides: TGTGCCAGCAGCCCCCCGGGACCGACTGGGAGCTACACCTTC.

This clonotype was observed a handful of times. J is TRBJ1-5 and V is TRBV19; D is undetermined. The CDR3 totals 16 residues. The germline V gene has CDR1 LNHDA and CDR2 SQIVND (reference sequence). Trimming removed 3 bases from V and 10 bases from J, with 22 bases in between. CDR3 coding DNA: TGTGCCAGTAGTATTATGGGAGGACCGAGCGGGGATCCCCAGCATTTT. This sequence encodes CASSIMGGPSGDPQHF.

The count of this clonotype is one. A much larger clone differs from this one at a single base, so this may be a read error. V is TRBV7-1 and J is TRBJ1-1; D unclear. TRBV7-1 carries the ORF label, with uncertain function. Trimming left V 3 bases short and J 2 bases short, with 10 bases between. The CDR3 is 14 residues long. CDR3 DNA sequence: TGTGCCAGCAGCTCGGTGGCACGAAACACTGAAGCTTTCTTT. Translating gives CASSSVARNTEAFF.

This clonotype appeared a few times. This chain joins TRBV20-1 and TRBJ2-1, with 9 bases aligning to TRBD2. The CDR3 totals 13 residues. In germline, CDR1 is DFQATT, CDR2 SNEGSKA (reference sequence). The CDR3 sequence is CSSESGRNDEQFF. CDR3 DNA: TGCAGCTCGGAGAGCGGGAGGAACGATGAGCAGTTCTTC.

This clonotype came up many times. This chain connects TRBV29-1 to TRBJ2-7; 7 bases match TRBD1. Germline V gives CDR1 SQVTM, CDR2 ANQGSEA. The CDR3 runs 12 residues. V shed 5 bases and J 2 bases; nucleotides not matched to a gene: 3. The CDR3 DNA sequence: TGCAGCGTTCTGACAGGGCCCTACGAGCAGTACTTC. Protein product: CSVLTGPYEQYF.

The CDR3 DNA reads as TGTGCCAGTAGAGGTTACAAGCTCTCTGGGGCCAACGTCCTGACTTTC. Translated: CASRGYKLSGANVLTF. The V gene is TRBV19, the J gene TRBJ2-6, with D unresolved. The germline gives CDR1 LNHDA, CDR2 SQIVND (reference sequence). The length of the CDR3 is 16 residues. The V end was cut by 6 bases, the J end by 0 bases, with 12 bases between.

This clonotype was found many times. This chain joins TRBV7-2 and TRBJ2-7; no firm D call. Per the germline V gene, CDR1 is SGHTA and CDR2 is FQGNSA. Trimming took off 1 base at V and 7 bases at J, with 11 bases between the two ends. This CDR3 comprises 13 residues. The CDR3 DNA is TGTGCCAGCAGCTTAGATCCAGTTATGGAGCAGTACTTC. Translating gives CASSLDPVMEQYF.

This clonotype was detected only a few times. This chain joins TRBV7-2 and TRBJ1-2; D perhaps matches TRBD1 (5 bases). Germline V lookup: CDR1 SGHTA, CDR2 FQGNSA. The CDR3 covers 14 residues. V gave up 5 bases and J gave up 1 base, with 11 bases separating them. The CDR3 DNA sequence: TGTGCCAGCAGCAGGGACGTACGTAACTATGGCTACACCTTC. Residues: CASSRDVRNYGYTF.

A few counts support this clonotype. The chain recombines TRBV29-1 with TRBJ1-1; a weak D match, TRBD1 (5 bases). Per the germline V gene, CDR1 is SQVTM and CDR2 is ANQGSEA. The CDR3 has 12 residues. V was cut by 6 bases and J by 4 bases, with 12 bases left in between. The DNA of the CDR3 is TGCAGCGTGCGGGGGGAGGGCACTGAAGCTTTCTTT. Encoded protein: CSVRGEGTEAFF.

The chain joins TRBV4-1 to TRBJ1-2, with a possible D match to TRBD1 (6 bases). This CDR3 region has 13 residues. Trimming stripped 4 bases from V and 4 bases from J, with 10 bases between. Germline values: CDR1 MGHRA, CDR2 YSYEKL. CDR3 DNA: TGCGCCAGCAGCCTCGAACAGGGCTATGGCTACACCTTC. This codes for CASSLEQGYGYTF.

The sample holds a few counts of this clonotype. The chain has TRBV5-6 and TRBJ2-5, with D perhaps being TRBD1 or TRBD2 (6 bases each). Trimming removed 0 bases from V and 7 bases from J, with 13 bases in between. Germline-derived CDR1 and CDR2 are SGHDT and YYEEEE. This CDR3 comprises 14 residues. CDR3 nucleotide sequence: TGTGCCAGCAGCTTGGAAGGGGGGATCTTGACCCAGTACTTC. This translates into CASSLEGGILTQYF.

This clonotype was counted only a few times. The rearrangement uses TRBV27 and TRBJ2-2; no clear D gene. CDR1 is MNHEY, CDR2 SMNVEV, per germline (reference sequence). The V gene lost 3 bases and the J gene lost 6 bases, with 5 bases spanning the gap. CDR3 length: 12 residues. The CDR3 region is CASSFSAGELFF. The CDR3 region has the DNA TGTGCCAGCAGTTTTTCGGCCGGGGAGCTGTTTTTT.

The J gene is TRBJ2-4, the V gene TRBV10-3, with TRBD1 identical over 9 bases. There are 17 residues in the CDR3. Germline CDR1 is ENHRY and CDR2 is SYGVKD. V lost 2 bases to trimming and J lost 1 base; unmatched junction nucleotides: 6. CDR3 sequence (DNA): TGTGCCATCAGTGAGGCCCTTGGACAGGGGGCCAAAAACATTCAGTACTTC. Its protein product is CAISEALGQGAKNIQYF.

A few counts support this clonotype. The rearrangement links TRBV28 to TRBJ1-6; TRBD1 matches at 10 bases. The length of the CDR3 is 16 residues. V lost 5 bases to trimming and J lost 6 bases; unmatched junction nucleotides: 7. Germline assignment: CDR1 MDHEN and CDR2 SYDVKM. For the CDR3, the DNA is TGTGCCAGCAGTGGGACTGGGACAGGGGTTAATTCACCCCTCCACTTT. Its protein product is CASSGTGTGVNSPLHF.

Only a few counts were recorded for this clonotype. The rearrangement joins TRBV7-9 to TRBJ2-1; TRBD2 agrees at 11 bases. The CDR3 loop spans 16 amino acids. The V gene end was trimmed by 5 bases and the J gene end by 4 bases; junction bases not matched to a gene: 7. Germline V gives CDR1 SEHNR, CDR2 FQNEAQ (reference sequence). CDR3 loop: CASSPTSGSGYNEQFF. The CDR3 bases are TGTGCCAGCAGCCCCACTAGCGGGAGCGGATACAATGAGCAGTTCTTC.

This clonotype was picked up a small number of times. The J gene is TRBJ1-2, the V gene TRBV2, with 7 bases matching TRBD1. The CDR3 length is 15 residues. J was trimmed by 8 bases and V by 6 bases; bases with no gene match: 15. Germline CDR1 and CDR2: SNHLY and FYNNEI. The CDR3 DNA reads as TGTGCCAGCAGAGATGCGACAGGGAAGCGGGGAGGCTACACCTTC. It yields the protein CASRDATGKRGGYTF.

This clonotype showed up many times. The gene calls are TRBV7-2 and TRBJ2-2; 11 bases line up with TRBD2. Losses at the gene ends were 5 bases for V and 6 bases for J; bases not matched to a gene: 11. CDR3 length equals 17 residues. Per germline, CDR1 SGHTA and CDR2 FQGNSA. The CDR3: CASSPQKLAGEAGELFF. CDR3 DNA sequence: TGTGCCAGCAGCCCACAGAAACTAGCGGGGGAAGCCGGGGAGCTGTTTTTT.

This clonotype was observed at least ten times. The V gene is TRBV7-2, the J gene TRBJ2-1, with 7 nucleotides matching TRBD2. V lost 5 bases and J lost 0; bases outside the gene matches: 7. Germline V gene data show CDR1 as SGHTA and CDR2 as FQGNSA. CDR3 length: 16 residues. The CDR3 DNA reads TGTGCCAGCAGCCTTACTAGCGCCAGCTCCTACAATGAGCAGTTCTTC. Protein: CASSLTSASSYNEQFF.

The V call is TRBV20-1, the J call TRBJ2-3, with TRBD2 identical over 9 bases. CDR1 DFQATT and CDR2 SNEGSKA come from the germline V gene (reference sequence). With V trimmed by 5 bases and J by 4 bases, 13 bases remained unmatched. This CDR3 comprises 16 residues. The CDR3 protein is CSAYAPGLAIADTQYF. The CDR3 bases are TGCAGTGCTTACGCGCCGGGACTAGCTATCGCAGATACGCAGTATTTT.